This record looks at one TCR beta chain sequence and its context. The antigen remains undetermined. From germline, CDR1 is MDHEN and CDR2 SYDVKM. This CDR3 is 12 amino acids long. Trimming shortened V by 9 bases and J by 7 bases, and 15 bases separated the two germline ends. The record originates from a study of PD-L1 blockade in urothelial cancer. Study information: Atezolizumab (1,200 mg intravenously every 3 weeks) began at some point between 2014 and 2016 for patients. Male patients with bladder-origin urothelial cancer numbered about nine tenths of the roughly 29.

Assay: immunoSEQ multiplex PCR; the TCRdb copy retains only in-frame clones and omits some. The sample has roughly 25,000 clones, approximately 88% seen once. Patient disease was locally advanced or metastatic urothelial carcinoma. Study-level findings and limits: Durable-benefit cases showed more tumor-associated blood clone expansion at 3 weeks.

The chain joins TRBV28 to TRBJ1-1; D possibly corresponds to TRBD1 (6 bases). The specimen comprised PBMCs, sampled around atezolizumab (anti-PD-L1) treatment. The clonotype was recovered from a man in his 70s with urothelial cancer. CDR3 DNA sequence: TGTGCCAGTAGGGGGGGACCGCGTGAAGCTTTCTTT. It encodes CASRGGPREAFF. The full variable domain, in which reference TRBV28 and TRBJ1-1 provide the parts outside the CDR3, is DVKVTQSSRYLVKRTGEKVFLECVQDMDHENMFWYRQDPGLGLRLIYFSYDVKMKEKGDIPEGYSVSREKKERFSLILESASTNQTSMYLCASRGGPREAFFGQGTRLTVV.